The 32 T cell receptor beta chains listed next were all sequenced from one sample in a study of tumor and adjacent non-tumor tissue in lung cancer. RNA was extracted from bulk tissue without any cell sorting. More than 3 cm separated this lung sample from the edge of the tumor. TCRbeta libraries were built with three rounds of nested PCR, modified from ARM-PCR. TCRdb re-derived calls from the multiplex PCR reads in MiXCR, one entry per CDR3 protein. The table includes 90,000 to 110,000 distinct CDR3 sequences, about 61% detected once. Sequenced material: distant non-tumor lung tissue. These receptors were taken from a man aged 60-69 years with non-small cell lung cancer.

To note about this clonotype: Its ends do not fully match the called genes, so a read error is possible. The chain recombines TRBV10-3 with TRBJ1-1; D remains unclear. This CDR3 comprises 13 residues. From germline, CDR1 is ENHRY and CDR2 SYGVKD. The CDR3 spells CAISAVRPTEALF. The CDR3 DNA reads TGTGCCATCAGTGCGGTCCGTCCCACTGAAGCTTTATTT.

As concerns this clonotype: A much bigger clone sits one base away, suggesting this may be a read error. The chain couples TRBV7-3 to TRBJ2-2; 8 nucleotides match TRBD1. This CDR3 is 16 amino acids long. Germline CDR1 is SGHTA and CDR2 is FQGTGA. The CDR3 sequence: CARSLRFQGAPGELFF. The CDR3 coding sequence is TGTGCCAGGAGCTTAAGATTTCAGGGGGCGCCCGGGGAGCTGTTTTTT.

This clonotype was seen a few times. The final CDR3 position lacks the conserved phenylalanine or tryptophan, pointing to a likely read error. The limits of the CDR3 on the DNA are not certain, so only TCRdb's listed CDR3 is given. The chain combines TRBV21-1 with TRBJ1-5. TRBV21-1 is listed as a pseudogene. Both ends counted, the CDR3 spans 11 residues. The chain's CDR3 is CASSKHEGTGS.

This clonotype is a singleton in its sample. One end of the junction fails to match germline, which may point to a read error. V gene TRBV11-2 combines with J gene TRBJ2-2, with D perhaps being TRBD1 or TRBD2 (5 bases each). Per the germline V gene, CDR1 is SGHAT and CDR2 is FQNNGV. CDR3 length: 14 amino acids. The CDR3 is CVSSSGPNTGELFF. CDR3 sequence (DNA): TGTGTCAGCAGTTCGGGACCGAACACCGGGGAGCTGTTTTTT.

Concerning this clonotype itself: At one end the junction does not follow the germline gene, possibly because of a read error. The chain uses TRBV6-2 or TRBV6-3 and TRBJ1-5; D uncertain. Germline-derived CDR1 and CDR2 are MNHEY and SVGEGT. The CDR3 runs to 14 residues. CDR3 nucleotides: TGTGCCAGTAGTTACCGAGAGTACAATCAGCCCCAGCATTTT. It translates to CASSYREYNQPQHF.

A remark on this clonotype: A much more abundant neighbour one base away suggests this may be a read error. The V call is TRBV6-5, the J call TRBJ1-4; D remains unclear. This CDR3 spans 14 amino acids. CDR1 is MNHEY and CDR2 is SVGAGI in the germline V gene. Here the CDR3 reads CASSLGVGNGKLFF. As DNA, the CDR3 is TGTGCCAGCAGCCTCGGGGTGGGTAATGGAAAACTGTTTTTT.

V gene TRBV6-6 combines with J gene TRBJ1-1; TRBD1 might be the D (5 bases). Germline values: CDR1 MNHNY, CDR2 SVGAGI (reference sequence). V lost 5 bases to trimming and J lost 8 bases, with 18 bases between them. The CDR3 contains 14 residues. The CDR3 DNA sequence: TGTGCCAGCAGTCCATCCGGGGAGGGGACCGAAGCTTTCTTT. This gives the protein CASSPSGEGTEAFF.

A note on this clonotype: One end of the junction is discordant with germline, which a read error may explain. This chain connects TRBV6-1 to TRBJ1-6, with 12 bases fitting TRBD1. Germline CDR1 is MNHNS and CDR2 is SASEGT. This CDR3 has 18 residues. CDR3 region: CACRRMGTGGYGNSPLHF. The CDR3 DNA follows: TGTGCCTGCAGAAGAATGGGGACAGGGGGCTACGGAAATTCACCCCTCCACTTT.

With respect to this clonotype: Possible read error: a much larger clone is one base away. The chain has TRBV25-1 and TRBJ2-2, with TRBD2 matching 9 bases. Trimming at V came to 6 bases and at J to 2 bases, leaving 7 bases not matched to a gene. The CDR3 runs 16 residues. Germline V CDR1 and CDR2: MGHDK, SYGVNS. The CDR3 DNA follows: TGTGCCAGCAGGAGGACTAGCGAGAGAAACACCGGGGAGCTGTTTTTT. The encoded protein is CASRRTSERNTGELFF.

This clonotype was recorded many times. The rearrangement joins TRBV12-3 or TRBV12-4 to TRBJ2-7; tentative D call: TRBD1 (6 bases). This CDR3 comprises 15 residues. Trimming removed 6 bases at V and 6 bases at J, with 21 bases between. CDR3 amino acids: CASSQQGPGAGEQYF. For the CDR3, the DNA is TGTGCCAGCAGCCAACAGGGACCCGGGGCTGGCGAGCAGTACTTC.

This clonotype was counted many times. The chain has TRBV13 and TRBJ2-7; 7 bases align to TRBD1. CDR3 length: 14 amino acids. In germline, CDR1 is PRHDT, CDR2 FYEKMQ (reference sequence). The trim removed 5 bases at V and 5 bases at J, leaving 9 bases unmatched. CDR3 sequence: CASSLRTGGHEQYF. CDR3 nucleotide sequence: TGTGCCAGCAGCCTCCGGACAGGTGGGCACGAGCAGTACTTC.

Note on this clonotype: A read error is possible here, since a much larger clone lies one base away. J is TRBJ2-2 and V is TRBV11-2, with 8 bases aligning to TRBD1. The CDR3 extends over 14 amino acids. Germline CDR1 and CDR2: SGHAT and FQNNGV. The DNA of the CDR3 is TGTGCCAGCAGCTGGACAGGGCGGCCCGGGGAGCTGTCTTTT. Amino acid sequence: CASSWTGRPGELSF.

In its sample, this clonotype was seen many times. The chain couples TRBV5-6 to TRBJ1-1; TRBD1 matches at 8 bases. The CDR3 has 15 residues. Germline loops: CDR1 SGHDT, CDR2 YYEEEE. Trimming took 4 bases from V and 1 from J; bases not matched to a gene: 6. The CDR3 here is CASSADRVGNTEAFF. The DNA of the CDR3 is TGTGCCAGCAGCGCGGACAGGGTTGGGAACACTGAAGCTTTCTTT.

Note on this clonotype: A much larger clone is a single base away; this may be a read error. The V and J genes are TRBV5-4 and TRBJ1-1; 9 positions agree with TRBD1. This CDR3 is built from 18 residues. CDR1 is SGHNT and CDR2 is YYREEE in the germline V gene (reference sequence). The CDR3 DNA follows: TGTGCCAGCAGCCCTCGACAAACCCCGGGACAGGGAACCCGTGAAGCTCTCTTT. This translates into CASSPRQTPGQGTREALF.

On this clonotype: The junction shows a germline mismatch at one end, possibly a read error. This CDR3 is CASSRTRAEAFF. DNA for the CDR3: TGTGCCAGCAGTCGGACAAGGGCTGAAGCTTTCTTC. The V and J genes are TRBV6-1 and TRBJ1-1, with a tentative D call TRBD1 (5 bases). This CDR3 region has 12 residues. Germline CDR1 is MNHNS and CDR2 is SASEGT.

In the case of this clonotype: The CDR3 does not close with the conserved phenylalanine or tryptophan, likely indicating a read error. The chain joins TRBV20-1 to TRBJ2-7; D is possibly TRBD1 (6 bases). Trimming removed 6 bases at V and 0 bases at J, with 12 bases between. The germline CDR1 and CDR2 sequences are DFQATT and SNEGSKA (reference sequence). This CDR3 has 13 amino acids. The CDR3 DNA reads as TGCAGTGCCCTGCGACAGGACTCCTACGAGCAGTACTCC. Encoded protein: CSALRQDSYEQYS.

This clonotype was counted many times. The chain's CDR3 is CASSMGDRERSYEQYF. CDR3 sequence (DNA): TGTGCCAGCAGTATGGGGGACAGGGAACGCTCCTACGAGCAGTACTTC. The chain recombines TRBV12-3 or TRBV12-4 with TRBJ2-7, with 9 positions matching TRBD1. After removal of 5 bases from V and 0 bases from J, the junction contained 8 bases not matched to a gene. This CDR3 has 16 residues.

The chain is built from TRBV6-6 and TRBJ2-1; 11 positions match TRBD2. Germline lookup yields CDR1 MNHNY and CDR2 SVGAGI (reference sequence). The CDR3 totals 16 residues. CDR3 sequence (DNA): TGTGTCAGAAGCCCGACTAGCGGGACGTCCTACAATGAGCAGTTCTTC. Encoded protein: CVRSPTSGTSYNEQFF.

The genes are TRBV12-3 or TRBV12-4 and TRBJ2-5; 8 positions match TRBD2. There are 15 residues in the CDR3. The CDR3 region is CVISPPSGGRETQYF. CDR3 nucleotide sequence: TGTGTCATCAGTCCGCCGAGCGGGGGCCGGGAGACCCAGTACTTC.

This clonotype was seen only a few times. This chain uses TRBV7-9 with TRBJ2-3, with D perhaps matching TRBD2 (5 bases). Germline CDR1 SEHNR, CDR2 FQNEAQ (reference sequence). Between the trimmed V and J ends, which lost 8 bases and 1 base, there was a span of 7 bases. There are 12 residues in the CDR3. The CDR3 protein is CASGSGTDTQYF. DNA for the CDR3: TGTGCCAGCGGTAGCGGCACAGATACGCAGTATTTT.

With regard to this clonotype: A much bigger clone sits one base away, suggesting this may be a read error. This chain uses TRBV5-4 with TRBJ2-1; 9 bases match TRBD2. Per the germline V gene, CDR1 is SGHNT and CDR2 is YYREEE (reference sequence). After removal of 2 bases from V and 2 bases from J, the junction contained 5 bases not matched to a gene. CDR3 length equals 16 residues. CDR3 coding DNA: TGTGCCAGCAGCTTTAGCGGGAGCCGCGCCTACAATGAGCAGTTCTTC. This gives the protein CASSFSGSRAYNEQFF.

V usage is TRBV20-1 and J usage is TRBJ2-3, with D perhaps assigned TRBD1 or TRBD2 (5 bases each). The V end lost 5 bases, the J end lost 0 bases, and 12 bases lay between the germline ends. This CDR3 region has 14 residues. Per germline, CDR1 DFQATT and CDR2 SNEGSKA (reference sequence). The CDR3 DNA follows: TGCAGTGCTCCCCGGGGCGTTAGCACAGATACGCAGTATTTT. This sequence encodes CSAPRGVSTDTQYF.

Note on this clonotype: Germline and junction disagree at one end, which may indicate a read error. V gene TRBV11-3 combines with J gene TRBJ2-1; D gene uncertain. The CDR3 is 16 residues long. Germline loops: CDR1 SGHNT, CDR2 YENEEA. For the CDR3, the DNA is TGTGTCAGCAGTTTAAGCAGGAATAGCTCCTACAATGAGCAGTTCTTC. Protein: CVSSLSRNSSYNEQFF.

As to this clonotype: Because it lacks the conserved phenylalanine or tryptophan at the end, this CDR3 is likely a read error. The chain links TRBV13 to TRBJ2-7; the D gene is possibly TRBD2 (6 bases). This CDR3 has 14 residues. Per the germline V gene, CDR1 is PRHDT and CDR2 is FYEKMQ (reference sequence). CDR3 nucleotides: TGTGCCAACAGCTCCATTCCGGGAGAGTACGAGCAGTACATC. Its translation: CANSSIPGEYEQYI.

The gene calls are TRBV12-3 or TRBV12-4 and TRBJ2-1; maybe TRBD2 (5 bases). The CDR3 is 14 residues long. The V end was cut by 2 bases, the J end by 7 bases, with 12 bases between. CDR3 in amino acids: CASSLLGAKNEQFF. The CDR3 nucleotides read TGTGCCAGCAGTTTATTGGGAGCCAAAAATGAGCAGTTCTTC.

About this clonotype: A read error is possible here, since a much larger clone lies one base away. J is TRBJ2-5 and V is TRBV6-1, with D perhaps TRBD2 (5 bases). Germline V gene lookup returns CDR1 MNHNS and CDR2 SASEGT. This CDR3 region has 15 residues. The chain's CDR3 is CATSWTDRYHETQYF. The CDR3, as DNA: TGTGCCACTAGTTGGACTGATCGGTACCATGAGACCCAGTACTTC.

This clonotype came up many times. The V gene is TRBV6-1, the J gene TRBJ2-3; D gene unclear. Trimming took off 7 bases at V and 0 bases at J, with 11 bases between the two ends. The germline gives CDR1 MNHNS, CDR2 SASEGT. The CDR3 is made up of 14 amino acids. CDR3 loop: CASTSRASTDTQYF. The CDR3 DNA is TGTGCCAGCACAAGCCGGGCAAGCACAGATACGCAGTATTTT.

About this clonotype itself: A read error is likely, as this CDR3 ends without the conserved phenylalanine or tryptophan. V gene TRBV11-2 combines with J gene TRBJ2-2; D call uncertain. The length of the CDR3 is 14 residues. Germline lookup yields CDR1 SGHAT and CDR2 FQNNGV. CDR3 sequence: CVSSLDPRTGELFC. The CDR3, as DNA: TGTGTCAGCAGCTTAGATCCGCGGACCGGGGAGCTGTTTTGT.

In this sample, this clonotype turned up once. A junction end diverges from the germline sequence, so it may reflect a read error. This rearrangement joins TRBV4-1 to TRBJ2-5; a possible D gene is TRBD1 (5 bases). Germline assignment: CDR1 MGHRA and CDR2 YSYEKL. There are 16 residues in the CDR3. Here the CDR3 reads CAISQGLGQGEEAQYF. The CDR3, as DNA: TGCGCCATCAGCCAGGGTCTCGGACAAGGAGAAGAGGCCCAGTACTTC.

About this clonotype itself: At one end the junction does not follow the germline gene, possibly because of a read error. CDR3 sequence reads: CASSGGGTVYSGANVLTF. The CDR3 DNA reads as TGTGCCAGCAGTGGGGGGGGGACAGTCTACTCTGGGGCCAACGTTCTGACTTTC. The chain links TRBV7-2 to TRBJ2-6; D may correspond to TRBD1 or TRBD2 (7 bases each). Germline values: CDR1 SGHTA, CDR2 FQGNSA. CDR3 length: 18 amino acids. The full variable domain, with the rest looked up from reference TRBV7-2 and TRBJ2-6, is GAGVSQSPSNKVTEKGKDVELRCDPISGHTALYWYRQSLGQGLEFLIYFQGNSAPDKSGLPSDRFSAERTGGSVSTLTIQRTQQEDSAVYLCASSGGGTVYSGANVLTFGAGSRLTVL.

This clonotype was observed a few times. V and J are TRBV2 and TRBJ1-5; the D gene is possibly TRBD1 (6 bases). The CDR3 runs to 13 residues. Germline CDR1 SNHLY, CDR2 FYNNEI. The ends were cut back, 4 bases at V and 9 bases at J, with 13 bases in the middle. The CDR3 spells CASSGTAEGPQHF. The DNA of the CDR3 is TGTGCCAGCAGTGGGACAGCCGAGGGGCCCCAGCATTTT. Looking up the rest from reference TRBV2 and TRBJ1-5 gives the full variable domain: EPEVTQTPSHQVTQMGQEVILRCVPISNHLYFYWYRQILGQKVEFLVSFYNNEISEKSEIFDDQFSVERPDGSNFTLKIRSTKLEDSAMYFCASSGTAEGPQHFGDGTRLSIL.

About this clonotype itself: One end of the junction varies from germline; a read error may be responsible. This chain links TRBV6-5 with TRBJ2-6; D is tentatively TRBD1 or TRBD2 (5 bases each). The CDR3 is 16 residues long. Germline-derived CDR1 and CDR2 are MNHEY and SVGAGI. The CDR3 protein is CASRALGDSGADVLTF. CDR3 bases: TGTGCCAGCAGAGCCCTGGGAGACTCCGGGGCCGACGTCCTGACTTTC.